This T cell receptor (beta chain) was sequenced during a study of vaccination effects on CD4 cells after COVID-19. Germline lookup yields CDR1 MNHEY and CDR2 SVGEGT. This CDR3 has 13 residues. V was shortened by 0 bases and J by 4 bases, with 4 bases between the two germline ends. The sample holds a few counts of this clone. Its antigen is still unknown. Before sequencing took place, the ViraFEST assay used viral peptide pools to expand antigen-specific CD4+ T cells. Investigators separated out CD4+ T cells once 10 days of culture had passed. Recipients of the vaccine had no prior SARS-CoV-2 infection and negative nucleocapsid antibodies. PBMC were cultured at approximately 2 million per well with 9.5 to 10 IU/ml IL-2 and around 10 ug/ml peptides. Some clones are missing from TCRdb's copy, which holds only in-frame ones; the method was immunoSEQ multiplex PCR. The repertoire holds fewer than 40,000 clones, around 68% seen once, with about 22% in the top ten.

This TCR was sampled from a human donor who received a COVID-19 vaccine. This chain links TRBV6-2 or TRBV6-3 with TRBJ1-5; D gene unclear. The source material was CD4+ T cells from PBMCs cultured with SARS-CoV-2 spike peptides, sampled before COVID-19 vaccination. The CDR3 reads CASSYSLNQPQHF. DNA of the CDR3: TGTGCCAGCAGTTACTCGTTGAATCAGCCCCAGCATTTT.